Following are 10 T cell receptor beta chains from one sample sequenced in a study of a mutant IDH1 vaccine in newly diagnosed glioma. TCRdb keeps only in-frame clones here, not all; method: immunoSEQ multiplex PCR. Of some 71,000 clones in the sample, approximately 86% were seen once. Time point of the sample: week 35, safety follow-up. The content of each vaccine dose was 300 ug of mutant IDH1 20-mer peptide, and topical imiquimod accompanied it. For these TCRs, the target antigens are not known. The source was PBMCs, collected from a glioma patient whose treatment included an IDH1 peptide vaccine. Source of these receptors: a man aged 30-40 years with glioma.

The V call is TRBV4-3, the J call TRBJ1-5, with a possible D match to TRBD1 (6 bases). CDR1 is LGHNA and CDR2 is YSLEER in the germline V gene. The V gene lost 0 bases and the J gene lost 7 bases, with 13 bases spanning the gap. The length of the CDR3 is 15 residues. CDR3 nucleotide sequence: TGCGCCAGCAGCCAAGATAGGGGGGCAGACCAGCCCCAGCATTTT. It specifies CASSQDRGADQPQHF.

The J gene is TRBJ1-2, the V gene TRBV5-4, with 8 bases fitting TRBD1. CDR3 length equals 16 residues. V trimming: 4 bases; J trimming: 4 bases; junction bases outside the gene matches: 12. Per the germline V gene, CDR1 is SGHNT and CDR2 is YYREEE (reference sequence). CDR3 in amino acids: CASSPGQGKSVYGYTF. In DNA form, the CDR3 reads TGTGCCAGCAGCCCCGGACAGGGTAAATCAGTCTATGGCTACACCTTC. The whole variable domain, remainder taken from reference TRBV5-4 and TRBJ1-2, is ETGVTQSPTHLIKTRGQQVTLRCSSQSGHNTVSWYQQALGQGPQFIFQYYREEENGRGNFPPRFSGLQFPNYSSELNVNALELDDSALYLCASSPGQGKSVYGYTFGSGTRLTVV.

The gene calls are TRBV27 and TRBJ2-1, with D maybe TRBD1 (5 bases). Germline V gene lookup returns CDR1 MNHEY and CDR2 SMNVEV (reference sequence). The V end was cut by 8 bases, the J end by 6 bases, with 17 bases between. The CDR3 extends over 14 amino acids. CDR3 nucleotide sequence: TGTGCCAGCGCAAGCAGGGTACGTGGCAATGAGCAGTTCTTC. This sequence encodes CASASRVRGNEQFF.

This clone was detected only once. J is TRBJ2-1 and V is TRBV11-1, with 16 bases matching TRBD2. Trimming at V came to 5 bases and at J to 4 bases, leaving 11 bases not matched to a gene. This CDR3 region has 19 residues. Germline values: CDR1 SGHAT, CDR2 FQDESV (reference sequence). CDR3 bases: TGTGCCAGCAGCCCCGGGACTAGCGGGGGGGATGTCCCATACAATGAGCAGTTCTTC. Its translation is CASSPGTSGGDVPYNEQFF.

The chain combines TRBV10-2 with TRBJ2-7; the match to TRBD2 covers 11 bases. CDR3 length: 13 residues. Germline-derived CDR1 and CDR2 are WSHSY and SAAADI. J was trimmed by 6 bases and V by 9 bases; bases with no gene match: 7. The CDR3 bases are TGCGCCAGTTCGACTAGCGGGGTAAGCGAGCAGTACTTC. It encodes CASSTSGVSEQYF.

J is TRBJ2-1 and V is TRBV4-1; D assignment may be TRBD1 or TRBD2 (5 bases each). The CDR3 has 16 amino acids. CDR1 is MGHRA, CDR2 YSYEKL, per germline. V was clipped by 4 bases and J by 2 bases, with 15 bases between them. For the CDR3, the DNA is TGCGCCAGCAGCCCTCAGGTCTTGGGGGCCTACAATGAGCAGTTCTTC. Amino acid sequence: CASSPQVLGAYNEQFF.

In DNA form, the CDR3 reads TGTGCCTGGAGGCGGGCCGGGGAGCTGTTTTTT. It yields the protein CAWRRAGELFF. The chain combines TRBV30 with TRBJ2-2; D perhaps matches TRBD2 (5 bases). V was clipped by 3 bases and J by 6 bases, with 5 bases between them. CDR1 GTSNPN and CDR2 SVGIG come from the germline V gene (reference sequence). The CDR3 contains 11 residues.

The chain couples TRBV7-2 to TRBJ2-1; unclear D gene. Trimming removed 0 bases from V and 0 bases from J, with 6 bases in between. CDR1 and CDR2 (germline): SGHTA, FQGNSA. CDR3 length equals 15 residues. The CDR3 loop reads CASSLATSSYNEQFF. Written as DNA, the CDR3 is TGTGCCAGCAGCTTAGCTACCAGCTCCTACAATGAGCAGTTCTTC.

This chain links TRBV10-3 with TRBJ2-7, with 8 nucleotides matching TRBD1. Unmatched junction bases numbered 6, after V lost 5 bases and J lost 0 bases. The CDR3 is made up of 15 amino acids. Germline V gene lookup returns CDR1 ENHRY and CDR2 SYGVKD. This CDR3 reads CAISPGTGYSYEQYF. Written as DNA, the CDR3 is TGTGCCATCAGTCCCGGGACAGGATACTCCTACGAGCAGTACTTC.

The J gene is TRBJ2-1, the V gene TRBV9; TRBD2 aligns across 11 bases. V shed 4 bases, J shed 8 bases, and the junction held 5 bases outside the gene matches. CDR3 length: 14 residues. Germline lookup yields CDR1 SGDLS and CDR2 YYNGEE. CDR3 loop: CASSTRLAGYEQFF. The CDR3, as DNA: TGTGCCAGCAGCACCCGACTAGCGGGATATGAGCAGTTCTTC.